This T cell receptor (beta chain) was recorded in a study of T cell repertoires in cytomegalovirus infection. Study context: It was the public TCR beta signatures that indicated both CMV infection and matching HLA type.

Using its own MiXCR run on the reads, TCRdb lists one record per CDR3 protein. The profile shows hundreds of thousands of distinct CDR3 sequences, more than 8% of them singletons. V was trimmed by 2 bases and J by 0 bases, leaving 7 bases between them. This CDR3 comprises 13 residues. Germline V gene data show CDR1 as GTSNPN and CDR2 as SVGIG (reference sequence). This clonotype has only a few counts. This clonotype originated in a human donor in good health (CMV status not recorded). Some clones in this sample may be carry-over from other donors' samples. The genes are TRBV30 and TRBJ1-1; the D is unclear. The sequenced sample consisted of PBMCs. CDR3: CAWSRALNTEAFF. CDR3 DNA sequence: TGTGCCTGGAGTAGGGCTTTGAACACTGAAGCTTTCTTT.